Presented here are 29 T cell receptor beta chains from one specimen sequenced in a study of cytomegalovirus exposure and HLA in healthy donors. This table comes from immunoSEQ multiplex PCR, and its TCRdb copy is limited to in-frame clones, with some not included. The table records about 120,000 clones, 70% to 90% of them present only once. Sequencing input: PBMCs. The receptors originated from a woman under 40 in good health and CMV-seronegative.

The chain links TRBV11-3 to TRBJ1-4; 10 bases fit TRBD1. Germline V gene sequence: CDR1 SGHNT, CDR2 YENEEA. The ends lost 6 bases at V and 8 bases at J; junction bases unmatched: 6. This CDR3 region has 14 residues. CDR3 residues: CASRTGGTGEKLFF. Written as DNA, the CDR3 is TGTGCCAGCAGGACAGGGGGCACGGGAGAAAAACTGTTTTTT.

This clone showed up just a few times. The J gene is TRBJ1-6, the V gene TRBV6-1; D is undetermined. This CDR3 has 13 residues. The V end was cut by 3 bases, the J end by 8 bases, with 8 bases between. Germline V gene data show CDR1 as MNHNS and CDR2 as SASEGT. CDR3 bases: TGTGCCAGCAGTGACAGTCTTCATTCACCCCTCCACTTT. This sequence encodes CASSDSLHSPLHF.

This clone was observed a handful of times. The V and J genes are TRBV6-4 and TRBJ2-1; 9 nucleotides line up with TRBD2. After removal of 2 bases from V and 9 bases from J, the junction contained 8 bases not matched to a gene. This CDR3 has 15 residues. CDR1 and CDR2 from the germline V gene are MRHNA and SNTAGT. DNA of the CDR3: TGTGCCAGCAGTGACACTCGCGGGGGGGCTAGTGAGCAGTTCTTC. This gives the protein CASSDTRGGASEQFF.

This chain links TRBV7-2 with TRBJ2-1; D possibly corresponds to TRBD1 (6 bases). The CDR3 spans 15 residues. Trimming removed 5 bases from V and 2 bases from J, with 13 bases in between. Germline CDR1 is SGHTA and CDR2 is FQGNSA. CDR3 DNA: TGTGCCAGCAGCACTCGGACAGCAGCCTACAATGAGCAGTTCTTC. Amino acid sequence: CASSTRTAAYNEQFF.

The CDR3 DNA reads as TGTGCCAGCAGCTTTGTAAACCCTCGGGGTTCTGAAGCTTTCTTT. Its translation: CASSFVNPRGSEAFF. The V call is TRBV5-4, the J call TRBJ1-1, with D uncertain. V was trimmed by 2 bases and J by 6 bases, leaving 17 bases between them. Germline V gives CDR1 SGHNT, CDR2 YYREEE (reference sequence). The CDR3 consists of 15 residues.

The CDR3 region has the DNA TGCGCCAGCAGCCAAGAGACGGGACTAGTGGATGGCTACACCTTC. Translation gives CASSQETGLVDGYTF. This rearrangement joins TRBV4-1 to TRBJ1-2, with D tentatively TRBD1 (5 bases). The CDR3 consists of 15 residues. CDR1 is MGHRA, CDR2 YSYEKL, per germline. V was trimmed by 0 bases and J by 6 bases, leaving 14 bases between them.

This clone has a count of ten or more. The rearrangement links TRBV11-2 to TRBJ1-2; D is perhaps TRBD1 (5 bases). The ends were cut back, 4 bases at V and 3 bases at J, with 12 bases in the middle. The CDR3 has 14 amino acids. Germline assignment: CDR1 SGHAT and CDR2 FQNNGV. The CDR3: CASSSHQGDYGYTF. DNA for the CDR3: TGTGCCAGCAGCTCTCACCAGGGCGACTATGGCTACACCTTC.

This chain joins TRBV29-1 and TRBJ2-2; TRBD1 matches 9 bases. The CDR3 sequence is 13 residues long. Germline V lookup: CDR1 SQVTM, CDR2 ANQGSEA. The V gene end was trimmed by 8 bases and the J gene end by 5 bases; junction bases not matched to a gene: 6. DNA of the CDR3: TGCAGCAGCAGACAGGGGGGGACCGGGGAGCTGTTTTTT. It yields the protein CSSRQGGTGELFF.

The genes are TRBV4-3 and TRBJ2-6, with unresolved D. The V gene's germline CDR1 is LGHNA and CDR2 YSLEER. CDR3 length equals 16 residues. The V end lost 2 bases, the J end lost 0 bases, and 8 bases lay between the germline ends. In DNA form, the CDR3 reads TGCGCCAGCAGCCAATGGGCCGGCTCTGGGGCCAACGTCCTGACTTTC. This codes for CASSQWAGSGANVLTF.

This chain joins TRBV19 and TRBJ1-2; D might be TRBD1 (6 bases). Germline V CDR1 and CDR2: LNHDA, SQIVND (reference sequence). V lost 6 bases and J lost 4, with 15 bases in between. This CDR3 is 14 amino acids long. CDR3 DNA sequence: TGTGCCAGTAGCCGCCGACAGGCACTCTATGGCTACACCTTC. This sequence encodes CASSRRQALYGYTF.

The chain couples TRBV23-1 to TRBJ1-2; D gene uncertain. TRBV23-1 is designated an ORF whose function remains uncertain. Trimming pared 2 bases from V and 0 bases from J, leaving 19 bases between. CDR3 length: 18 amino acids. This CDR3 reads CASSQIPVLSCSNYGYTF. Written as DNA, the CDR3 is TGCGCCAGCAGTCAAATCCCAGTTCTCAGTTGCTCTAACTATGGCTACACCTTC.

The chain has TRBV19 and TRBJ2-3; 10 positions match TRBD1. There are 13 residues in the CDR3. V dropped 9 bases and J dropped 7; count of bases not matched to a gene: 7. Germline V gene data show CDR1 as LNHDA and CDR2 as SQIVND (reference sequence). The CDR3 here is CASRDRGLYTQYF. The CDR3 nucleotides are TGTGCCAGCCGGGACAGGGGCTTATATACGCAGTATTTT.

The CDR3 sequence is CAGRTGLTGELFF. The CDR3 DNA sequence: TGTGCCGGAAGGACAGGGTTAACCGGGGAGCTGTTTTTT. This chain connects TRBV19 to TRBJ2-2, with TRBD1 matching over 8 bases. The CDR3 consists of 13 residues. Germline CDR1 is LNHDA and CDR2 is SQIVND (reference sequence). Trimming at V came to 11 bases and at J to 5 bases, leaving 7 bases not matched to a gene. The full variable domain, in which reference TRBV19 and TRBJ2-2 provide the parts outside the CDR3, is DGGITQSPKYLFRKEGQNVTLSCEQNLNHDAMYWYRQDPGQGLRLIYYSQIVNDFQKGDIAEGYSVSREKKESFPLTVTSAQKNPTAFYLCAGRTGLTGELFFGEGSRLTVL.

The chain employs TRBV5-6 and TRBJ2-5; TRBD2 agrees at 7 bases. CDR1 and CDR2 from the germline V gene are SGHDT and YYEEEE. With 4 bases clipped from V and 2 bases from J, the junction kept 5 bases outside the gene matches. This CDR3 has 14 residues. CDR3 in DNA: TGTGCCAGCAGCCTTGCCGGGGGGCAAGAGACCCAGTACTTC. It specifies CASSLAGGQETQYF. Variable domain in full (rest from reference TRBV5-6 and TRBJ2-5): DAGVTQSPTHLIKTRGQQVTLRCSPKSGHDTVSWYQQALGQGPQFIFQYYEEEERQRGNFPDRFSGHQFPNYSSELNVNALLLGDSALYLCASSLAGGQETQYFGPGTRLLVL.

V usage is TRBV5-3 and J usage is TRBJ2-7; tentatively, D is TRBD1 (6 bases). TRBV5-3 is recorded as an ORF, its role being uncertain. This CDR3 is built from 16 residues. The V gene lost 3 bases and the J gene lost 2 bases, with 18 bases spanning the gap. This chain's CDR3 is CARSWDTKIRTYEQYF. DNA of the CDR3: TGTGCCAGAAGCTGGGACACGAAGATACGAACCTACGAGCAGTACTTC.

V and J are TRBV30 and TRBJ1-1; D gene uncertain. Germline CDR1 is GTSNPN and CDR2 is SVGIG (reference sequence). The CDR3 contains 14 residues. Trimming shortened V by 0 bases and J by 4 bases, and 12 bases separated the two germline ends. The CDR3 DNA follows: TGTGCCTGGAGTGTGAAGAGGGAGGTCACTGAAGCTTTCTTT. It is translated as CAWSVKREVTEAFF.

V usage is TRBV5-4 and J usage is TRBJ1-2; 8 bases agree with TRBD1. This CDR3 has 14 residues. Per the germline V gene, CDR1 is SGHNT and CDR2 is YYREEE (reference sequence). Unmatched junction bases numbered 2, after V lost 0 bases and J lost 4 bases. The CDR3 nucleotides are TGTGCCAGCAGCTTGGGGGACAGGCTCTATGGCTACACCTTC. Its translation: CASSLGDRLYGYTF.

The rearrangement joins TRBV5-5 to TRBJ2-7; 11 bases are shared with TRBD1. The CDR3 runs to 15 residues. CDR1 is SGHKS and CDR2 is YYEKEE in the germline V gene (reference sequence). Unmatched junction bases numbered 6, after V lost 3 bases and J lost 4 bases. CDR3 DNA: TGTGCCAGCAGCTCCACGGGACAGGGGGTTTACGAGCAGTACTTC. This gives the protein CASSSTGQGVYEQYF.

This clone was counted ten times or more. The chain employs TRBV7-8 and TRBJ1-2, with a weak D call TRBD1 (5 bases). With 3 bases removed from V and 4 bases from J, the gap between germline ends came to 12 bases. The CDR3 consists of 14 residues. Germline lookup yields CDR1 SGHVS and CDR2 FQNEAQ. CDR3 nucleotides: TGTGCCAGCAGCTTGGAGGGGCTCGGCTATGGCTACACCTTC. Its translation is CASSLEGLGYGYTF.

The chain uses TRBV9 and TRBJ2-1, with a tentative D call TRBD1 (5 bases). CDR1 is SGDLS and CDR2 is YYNGEE in the germline V gene. Trimming pared 0 bases from V and 5 bases from J, leaving 9 bases between. This CDR3 has 14 residues. The CDR3 nucleotides are TGTGCCAGCAGCGTAGGTGACAGCCACAATGAGCAGTTCTTC. Amino acids: CASSVGDSHNEQFF.

J is TRBJ1-2 and V is TRBV5-1; D perhaps matches TRBD1 (5 bases). The germline V gene encodes CDR1 SGHRS and CDR2 YFSETQ. The CDR3 totals 15 residues. Trimming removed 4 bases at V and 0 bases at J, with 13 bases between. The CDR3 nucleotides are TGCGCCAGCAGCCAACAGGAATCCGCTAACTATGGCTACACCTTC. Translated, it gives CASSQQESANYGYTF.

This chain joins TRBV6-1 and TRBJ1-6, with TRBD1 as a possible D gene (5 bases). With 7 bases removed from V and 7 bases from J, the gap between germline ends came to 11 bases. CDR3 length equals 13 residues. Germline V gene data show CDR1 as MNHNS and CDR2 as SASEGT. The CDR3 bases are TGTGCCAGCACCCTAGACAGAAATTCACCCCTCCACTTT. It yields the protein CASTLDRNSPLHF.

The chain employs TRBV2 and TRBJ1-6; D gene unclear. This CDR3 has 16 residues. V was pared by 5 bases and J by 7 bases, with 18 bases between. The germline V gene has CDR1 SNHLY and CDR2 FYNNEI. The CDR3 nucleotides read TGTGCCAGCAGTTTCTCTAGCGGTATGATGAATTCACCCCTCCACTTT. It yields the protein CASSFSSGMMNSPLHF.

The genes are TRBV7-6 and TRBJ2-5, with TRBD1 matching 9 bases. This CDR3 region has 15 residues. Germline CDR1 reads SGHVS; CDR2 reads FNYEAQ. With V trimmed by 5 bases and J by 4 bases, 8 bases remained unmatched. CDR3 loop: CASSLAGTGLETQYF. In nucleotides, the CDR3 is TGTGCCAGCAGCCTGGCCGGGACAGGGTTAGAGACCCAGTACTTC.

The chain recombines TRBV7-2 with TRBJ1-1; 9 bases agree with TRBD1. Per germline, CDR1 SGHTA and CDR2 FQGNSA. V lost 0 bases and J lost 5; bases outside the gene matches: 10. This CDR3 is built from 17 residues. The CDR3 DNA is TGTGCCAGCAGCTTAGCGGCCGCGTGGACAGGGGTTACTGAAGCTTTCTTT. This translates into CASSLAAAWTGVTEAFF.

This rearrangement joins TRBV5-1 to TRBJ2-2; D possibly corresponds to TRBD2 (5 bases). V lost 4 bases to trimming and J lost 1 base, with 11 bases between them. Germline assignment: CDR1 SGHRS and CDR2 YFSETQ. This CDR3 is 15 amino acids long. Written as DNA, the CDR3 is TGCGCCAGCAGCACAAGGACTGGGAACACCGGGGAGCTGTTTTTT. This sequence encodes CASSTRTGNTGELFF.

This chain uses TRBV30 with TRBJ2-6, with 7 nucleotides matching TRBD1. Germline CDR1 reads GTSNPN; CDR2 reads SVGIG (reference sequence). This CDR3 has 14 residues. After removal of 4 bases from V and 8 bases from J, the junction contained 8 bases not matched to a gene. The CDR3 nucleotides are TGTGCCTGGACGTGGGACAGAGGCTCCAACGTCCTGACTTTC. Translated, it gives CAWTWDRGSNVLTF.

Details on this clone: The CDR3 end shows no conserved phenylalanine or tryptophan, and so a read error is likely. The chain recombines TRBV7-2 with TRBJ2-7; 7 bases are a match to TRBD2. V lost 2 bases to trimming and J lost 4 bases; unmatched junction nucleotides: 8. The CDR3 loop spans 15 amino acids. Germline-derived CDR1 and CDR2 are SGHTA and FQGNSA. Here the CDR3 reads CASSLWPGGTYEQYL. The CDR3 nucleotides read TGTGCCAGCAGCTTATGGCCGGGGGGAACTTACGAGCAGTACCTC.

This clone was recorded once. This chain links TRBV9 with TRBJ2-7, with TRBD1 matching over 11 bases. The CDR3 spans 15 residues. In germline, CDR1 is SGDLS, CDR2 YYNGEE. Trimming cost V 0 bases and J 3 bases; bases outside gene matches: 2. The DNA for the CDR3 is TGTGCCAGCAGCGTAGGGGACAGGGGGTTCTACGAGCAGTACTTC. It codes for CASSVGDRGFYEQYF.